This T cell receptor beta chain was identified during a study of identical twins. The CDR3 runs to 13 residues. V lost 7 bases and J 7 bases, leaving 18 bases between the germline ends. Germline lookup yields CDR1 SGHTS and CDR2 YDEGEE. TCRdb re-called the 5' RACE reads with MiXCR, one entry per CDR3 protein. The data contain hundreds of thousands of distinct CDR3 sequences, around 5.7% of them singletons. The clonotype was recovered from a man younger than 35 in good health. This rearrangement joins TRBV5-8 to TRBJ2-7; D unresolved. The sample was naive T cells sorted from blood. The CDR3 reads CASARVPPWEQYF. As DNA, the CDR3 is TGTGCCAGCGCCCGCGTTCCTCCGTGGGAGCAGTACTTC.